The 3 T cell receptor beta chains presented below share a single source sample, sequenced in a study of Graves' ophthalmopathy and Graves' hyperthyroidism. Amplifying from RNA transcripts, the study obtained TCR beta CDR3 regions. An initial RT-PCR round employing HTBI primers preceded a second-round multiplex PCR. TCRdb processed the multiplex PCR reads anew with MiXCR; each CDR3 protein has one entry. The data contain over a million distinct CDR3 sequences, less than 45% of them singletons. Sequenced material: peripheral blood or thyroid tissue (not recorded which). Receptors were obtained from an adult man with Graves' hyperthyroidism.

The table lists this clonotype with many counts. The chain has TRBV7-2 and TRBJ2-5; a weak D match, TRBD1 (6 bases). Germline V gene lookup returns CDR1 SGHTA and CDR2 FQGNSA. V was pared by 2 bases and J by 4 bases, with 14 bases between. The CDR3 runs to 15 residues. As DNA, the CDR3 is TGTGCCAGCAGCTTATTAGGGGGTGAGGGAGAGACCCAGTACTTC. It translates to CASSLLGGEGETQYF.

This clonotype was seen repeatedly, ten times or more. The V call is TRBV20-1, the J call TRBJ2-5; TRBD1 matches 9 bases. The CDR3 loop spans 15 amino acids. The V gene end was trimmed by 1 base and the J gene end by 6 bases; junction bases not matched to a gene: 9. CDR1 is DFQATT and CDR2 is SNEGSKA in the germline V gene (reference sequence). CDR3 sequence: CSARGRTGVMKTQYF. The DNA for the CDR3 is TGCAGTGCTAGAGGCAGGACAGGGGTTATGAAGACCCAGTACTTC.

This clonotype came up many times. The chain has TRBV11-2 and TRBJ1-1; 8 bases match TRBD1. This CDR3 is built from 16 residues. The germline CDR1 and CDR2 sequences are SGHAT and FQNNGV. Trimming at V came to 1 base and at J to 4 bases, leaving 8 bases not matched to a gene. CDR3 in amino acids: CASSLVRGRGSTEAFF. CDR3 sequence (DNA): TGTGCCAGCAGCTTAGTCAGGGGGCGAGGGAGCACTGAAGCTTTCTTT.